This is a list of T cell receptor beta chains from one sample in a study of blood T cell repertoires in COVID-19. Clones were sequenced by immunoSEQ multiplex PCR, and TCRdb holds only the in-frame ones, with some missing. The sample has about 210,000 clones, roughly 84% seen once. Sample: peripheral blood. The receptor set was obtained from a woman older than 75 with COVID-19, enrolled during active disease. CDR3s include the opening cysteine and the closing phenylalanine or tryptophan. The D gene is left open where the match is weak. Expanded clones get a size class; other rows say once, few or many, or leave the size out.

v_call	j_call	clone_size	d_call	cdr3_aa	cdr3_nt
TRBV7-8	TRBJ1-3	NA	TRBD1	CASSLVQGASGNTIYF	TGTGCCAGCAGCTTAGTTCAGGGGGCATCTGGAAACACCATATATTTT
TRBV7-2	TRBJ2-7	NA	NA	CASSPLSRSYEQYF	TGTGCCAGCAGCCCCCTCTCCCGTAGCTACGAGCAGTACTTC
TRBV28	TRBJ1-1	NA	NA	CASREQGRGNTEAFF	TGTGCCAGCAGAGAACAGGGTAGGGGGAACACTGAAGCTTTCTTT
TRBV9	TRBJ1-1	few	NA	CASSLGHVNTEAFF	TGTGCCAGCAGCTTAGGACATGTGAACACTGAAGCTTTCTTT
TRBV19	TRBJ1-2	once	NA	CASREVDGYTF	TGTGCCAGTAGAGAAGTAGATGGCTACACCTTC
TRBV5-4	TRBJ2-3	NA	TRBD2	CASSFPGLAGEDTQYF	TGTGCCAGCAGCTTTCCGGGACTAGCGGGAGAGGATACGCAGTATTTT
TRBV2	TRBJ1-2	NA	NA	CASSAEQGGYGYTF	TGTGCCAGCAGTGCGGAACAGGGTGGCTATGGCTACACCTTC
TRBV10-3	TRBJ1-5	NA	TRBD1	CAISPTGSSNQPQHF	TGTGCCATCAGCCCGACAGGGTCTAGCAATCAGCCCCAGCATTTT
TRBV5-1	TRBJ2-3	NA	NA	CASSLPLDTQYF	TGCGCCAGCAGCTTGCCTCTAGATACGCAGTATTTT
TRBV7-9	TRBJ1-1	NA	NA	CASSPLSSLNTEAFF	TGTGCCAGCAGCCCCCTGTCAAGCCTGAACACTGAAGCTTTCTTT
TRBV7-6	TRBJ2-3	NA	NA	CASSLVLGAGDTQYF	TGTGCCAGCAGCTTAGTATTGGGGGCTGGAGATACGCAGTATTTT
TRBV6-5	TRBJ1-6	NA	TRBD1	CASRGQDRENSPLHF	TGTGCCAGCAGAGGACAGGACAGGGAGAATTCACCCCTCCACTTT
TRBV10-3	TRBJ1-2	NA	NA	CAISESTGNYGYTF	TGTGCCATCAGTGAGTCGACGGGGAACTATGGCTACACCTTC
TRBV15	TRBJ1-3	NA	NA	CATSREAGLFSSGNTIYF	TGTGCCACCAGCAGAGAGGCAGGGCTCTTCTCCTCTGGAAACACCATATATTTT
TRBV10-3	TRBJ1-4	NA	NA	CAIRTDSDEKLFF	TGTGCCATCAGGACGGACAGTGATGAAAAACTGTTTTTT
TRBV4-1	TRBJ1-2	NA	NA	CASSREAGGSPLSGYTF	TGCGCCAGCAGTCGAGAAGCGGGGGGCTCCCCCCTATCCGGCTACACCTTC
TRBV28	TRBJ2-1	once	NA	CASSSGPVPRRTQYEQFF	TGTGCCAGCAGTTCCGGACCGGTCCCTCGCCGGACACAGTATGAGCAGTTCTTC
TRBV7-2	TRBJ1-2	NA	TRBD1	CASSQNRGGVYGYTF	TGTGCCAGCAGCCAAAACAGGGGAGGAGTCTATGGCTACACCTTC
TRBV10-2	TRBJ2-1	NA	TRBD1	CASGDRVHEQFF	TGCGCCAGCGGAGACAGGGTGCATGAGCAGTTCTTC
TRBV13	TRBJ1-2	NA	TRBD1	CASSLSGQGTGGYTF	TGTGCCAGCAGCTTGTCGGGACAGGGGACAGGTGGCTACACCTTC
TRBV5-1	TRBJ1-2	NA	NA	CASSLSVNYGYTF	TGCGCCAGCAGCTTATCGGTGAACTATGGCTACACCTTC
TRBV19	TRBJ2-6	NA	NA	CASSNTASGANVLTF	TGTGCCAGTAGTAATACAGCCTCTGGGGCCAACGTCCTGACTTTC
TRBV7-8	TRBJ2-5	NA	TRBD1	CASSLGQGVETQYF	TGTGCCAGCAGTCTAGGACAGGGCGTGGAGACCCAGTACTTC
TRBV7-9	TRBJ1-2	NA	NA	CASSLVDQGYTF	TGTGCCAGCAGCTTAGTTGATCAGGGCTACACCTTC
TRBV5-4	TRBJ1-2	NA	NA	CASSLSGANYGYTF	TGTGCCAGCAGCCTTTCAGGGGCGAACTATGGCTACACCTTC
TRBV30	TRBJ1-2	few	NA	CAWSELPTGYYGYTF	TGTGCCTGGAGTGAGTTACCGACGGGATACTATGGCTACACCTTC
TRBV3-1/TRBV3-2	TRBJ1-6	NA	TRBD1	CASSRGQGNSPLHF	TGTGCCAGCAGCCGGGGACAGGGGAATTCACCCCTCCACTTT
TRBV9	TRBJ1-1	NA	NA	CASSVVRATTEAFF	TGTGCCAGCAGCGTAGTCAGGGCTACCACTGAAGCTTTCTTT
TRBV12-3/TRBV12-4	TRBJ1-1	NA	NA	CASSQTGNTEAFF	TGTGCCAGCAGCCAAACAGGGAACACTGAAGCTTTCTTT
TRBV11-2	TRBJ2-1	NA	TRBD2	CASSSLAGGGYNEQFF	TGTGCCAGCAGCTCGCTAGCGGGGGGAGGCTACAATGAGCAGTTCTTC
TRBV6-5	TRBJ1-1	NA	TRBD1	CASRGQGENTEAFF	TGTGCCAGCAGGGGACAGGGGGAAAACACTGAAGCTTTCTTT
TRBV5-1	TRBJ1-5	once	NA	CASSLAGLSNQPQHF	TGCGCCAGCAGCTTGGCCGGGTTGAGCAATCAGCCCCAGCATTTT
TRBV5-5	TRBJ1-1	NA	NA	CASSLAAVTEAFF	TGTGCCAGCAGCTTGGCCGCGGTCACTGAAGCTTTCTTT
TRBV12-3/TRBV12-4	TRBJ1-2	NA	NA	CASSPRIHYGYTF	TGTGCCAGCAGCCCTAGAATTCACTATGGCTACACCTTC
TRBV4-1	TRBJ1-2	NA	TRBD1	CASSLTGGVGYTF	TGCGCCAGCAGCCTTACAGGGGGCGTCGGCTACACCTTC
TRBV4-1	TRBJ1-5	NA	TRBD1	CASSQVGQGFNQPQHF	TGCGCCAGCAGCCAAGTGGGACAGGGATTCAATCAGCCCCAGCATTTT
TRBV9	TRBJ2-7	few	TRBD1	CASTISGTGFDEQYF	TGTGCCAGCACAATCTCAGGGACAGGGTTCGACGAGCAGTACTTC
TRBV27	TRBJ1-5	NA	NA	CASSTGLDNQPQHF	TGTGCCAGCAGTACCGGACTCGATAATCAGCCCCAGCATTTT
TRBV7-2	TRBJ2-1	NA	TRBD1	CASSLSGGSYNEQFF	TGTGCCAGCAGCTTATCAGGGGGATCCTACAATGAGCAGTTCTTC
TRBV20-1	TRBJ2-1	NA	TRBD2	CSASSGGGAYNEQFF	TGCAGTGCTAGTTCCGGCGGGGGGGCGTACAATGAGCAGTTCTTC
TRBV11-2	TRBJ2-7	NA	NA	CASSKSQGYEQYF	TGTGCCAGCAGCAAAAGCCAGGGTTACGAGCAGTACTTC
TRBV28	TRBJ1-4	few	NA	CASSLYSGNEKLFF	TGTGCCAGCAGTTTATATTCAGGGAATGAAAAACTGTTTTTT
TRBV6-5	TRBJ1-6	few	NA	CASSYSARGGFSPLHF	TGTGCCAGCAGTTACTCGGCACGAGGGGGTTTTTCACCCCTCCACTTT
TRBV5-1	TRBJ1-4	NA	NA	CASSLQGGEKLFF	TGCGCCAGCAGCTTGCAAGGGGGAGAAAAACTGTTTTTT
TRBV27	TRBJ1-3	NA	NA	CASSPSLMRTSGNTIYF	TGTGCCAGCAGTCCCTCCTTAATGAGAACCTCTGGAAACACCATATATTTT
TRBV4-1	TRBJ1-4	NA	NA	CASSRLGVTNEKLFF	TGCGCCAGCAGCCGCCTCGGAGTAACTAATGAAAAACTGTTTTTT
TRBV6-5	TRBJ1-6	once	NA	CASSYVGRGNSPLHF	TGTGCCAGCAGTTACGTGGGACGGGGGAATTCACCCCTCCACTTT
TRBV11-1	TRBJ1-1	NA	NA	CASSHGGGGTEAFF	TGTGCCAGCAGCCACGGGGGGGGAGGGACTGAAGCTTTCTTT
TRBV18	TRBJ1-3	NA	NA	CASSPKESTIYF	TGTGCCAGCTCACCGAAGGAGAGCACCATATATTTT
TRBV3-1/TRBV3-2	TRBJ1-3	few	TRBD1	CASSSRTGGSGNTIYF	TGTGCCAGCAGCTCCCGGACAGGGGGCTCTGGAAACACCATATATTTT
TRBV7-2	TRBJ2-7	NA	TRBD1	CASSLADRRSSYEQYF	TGTGCCAGCAGCTTAGCGGACAGGAGGAGCTCCTACGAGCAGTACTTC
TRBV18	TRBJ2-1	NA	NA	CASSPGLNNEQFF	TGTGCCAGCTCACCCGGACTTAACAATGAGCAGTTCTTC
TRBV5-4	TRBJ1-3	NA	NA	CASSVGQSSGNTIYF	TGTGCCAGCAGCGTAGGACAGAGCTCTGGAAACACCATATATTTT
TRBV29-1	TRBJ2-5	NA	TRBD2	CSVDGTSGGAFQETQYF	TGCAGCGTTGACGGGACTAGCGGGGGGGCTTTCCAAGAGACCCAGTACTTC
TRBV10-3	TRBJ1-2	NA	NA	CAISGEDTGYTF	TGTGCCATCAGTGGGGAGGACACTGGCTACACCTTC
TRBV27	TRBJ2-5	NA	NA	CASSLSFTTQETQYF	TGTGCCAGCAGTTTATCCTTTACGACACAAGAGACCCAGTACTTC
TRBV29-1	TRBJ1-5	NA	NA	CSVGGGNQPQHF	TGCAGCGTTGGCGGGGGCAATCAGCCCCAGCATTTT